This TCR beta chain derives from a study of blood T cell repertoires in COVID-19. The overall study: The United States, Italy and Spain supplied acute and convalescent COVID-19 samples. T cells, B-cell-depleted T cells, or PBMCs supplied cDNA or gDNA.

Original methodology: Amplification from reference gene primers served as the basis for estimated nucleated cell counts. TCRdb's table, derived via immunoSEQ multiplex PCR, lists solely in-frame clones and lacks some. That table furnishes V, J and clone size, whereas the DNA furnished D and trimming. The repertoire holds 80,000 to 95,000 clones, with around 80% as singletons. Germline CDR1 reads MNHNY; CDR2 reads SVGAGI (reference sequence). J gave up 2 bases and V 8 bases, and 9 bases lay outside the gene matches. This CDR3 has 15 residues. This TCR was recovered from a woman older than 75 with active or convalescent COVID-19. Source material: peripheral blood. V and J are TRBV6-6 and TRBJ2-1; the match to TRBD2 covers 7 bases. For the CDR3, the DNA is TGTGCCAGCCGACCCGGGGGGTGGCCCTACAATGAGCAGTTCTTC. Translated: CASRPGGWPYNEQFF.